Sequencing of this TCR beta chain was carried out in a study of PD-1 blockade in classical Hodgkin lymphoma. Time point denoted: newly diagnosed, previously untreated cHL patient sample. Out of thawed PBMCs, magnetic negative selection purified CD4+ T cells. Comparators were PBMCs taken from newly diagnosed, untreated classical Hodgkin lymphoma. Measured with immunoSEQ multiplex PCR; TCRdb has only the in-frame clones, and not every one. The sample lists 20,000 to 25,000 clones; about 91% were seen once. Germline CDR1 ENHRY, CDR2 SYGVKD. V was cut by 0 bases and J by 2 bases, with 11 bases left in between. This CDR3 comprises 15 residues. Worth noting for this clone: Its antigen is currently unknown.

Overall study findings and caveats: It was reported that newly diagnosed patients had less baseline TCR diversity than healthy donors. Prior therapy or disease activity may underlie the repertoire differences, whose causes remain undefined.

The rearrangement links TRBV10-3 to TRBJ2-7, with a possible D match to TRBD2 (6 bases). Input material: CD4+ T cells from blood. This clonotype was sampled from a human donor with classical Hodgkin lymphoma. The CDR3 DNA is TGTGCCATCAGTGAGTCATTAGCGGTGGCCTACGAGCAGTACTTC. Encoded protein: CAISESLAVAYEQYF.